This TCR beta chain was documented in a study of T cell responses to AZD1222 COVID-19 vaccine. A word on this clone: The antigen is undetermined.

CDR3 length: 16 residues. The V and J ends lost 0 bases and 1 base respectively, with 10 bases between them. Germline V gene data show CDR1 as SGHTA and CDR2 as FQGNSA. Generated by immunoSEQ multiplex PCR, the TCRdb table keeps only in-frame clones and is missing some. This table holds 160,000 or so clones, 85% to 95% found once. Whole-study findings and limits: Among those given AZD1222, only six or seven were seropositive at baseline.

The TCR sequence derives from an adult who received the AZD1222 COVID-19 vaccine. The chain links TRBV7-2 to TRBJ1-5; tentative D call: TRBD1 (5 bases). The source material was peripheral blood, sampled 28 days after the second AZD1222 dose. The CDR3 DNA is TGTGCCAGCAGCTTAGCGCAGTGGGGGAGCAATCAGCCCCAGCATTTT. It codes for CASSLAQWGSNQPQHF.